The rows below give T cell receptor beta chains drawn from one sample of a study of OX40 agonist ivuxolimab in advanced cancers. TCRdb's copy holds only in-frame clones and misses some; the assay was immunoSEQ multiplex PCR. This table holds over 50,000 clones, approximately 83% found once. Sequencing was performed on CD4+ or CD8+ T cells sorted from blood, taken in a trial of the OX40 agonist ivuxolimab. All receptors come from an adult with an advanced solid tumor such as melanoma, head and neck, liver or kidney cancer. The CDR3 runs from the conserved cysteine through the conserved F or W. The D gene is left open where the match is weak. Clone sizes are given selectively: once, few, many, or a class where the clone is expanded.

J gene: TRBJ1-1; D gene: .; clone size: .; V gene: TRBV5-8; CDR3 protein: CASSSQGATEAFF; CDR3 DNA: TGTGCCAGCAGCTCACAGGGAGCCACTGAAGCTTTCTTT
J gene: TRBJ2-1; D gene: .; clone size: .; V gene: TRBV7-9; CDR3 protein: CASSLGPYNEQFF; CDR3 DNA: TGTGCCAGCAGCTTAGGACCCTACAATGAGCAGTTCTTC
J gene: TRBJ1-1; D gene: .; clone size: .; V gene: TRBV19; CDR3 protein: CASRMATNTEAFF; CDR3 DNA: TGTGCCAGTCGCATGGCGACGAACACTGAAGCTTTCTTT
J gene: TRBJ2-1; D gene: TRBD2; clone size: .; V gene: TRBV4-3; CDR3 protein: CASSQDHRRASGGANEQFF; CDR3 DNA: TGCGCCAGCAGCCAAGATCACCGGAGGGCTAGCGGGGGGGCCAATGAGCAGTTCTTC
J gene: TRBJ2-1; D gene: .; clone size: .; V gene: TRBV7-9; CDR3 protein: CASSLVMVGSYNEQFF; CDR3 DNA: TGTGCCAGCAGCTTAGTGATGGTGGGCTCCTACAATGAGCAGTTCTTC
J gene: TRBJ1-2; D gene: .; clone size: .; V gene: TRBV7-2; CDR3 protein: CASSLDSQGYTF; CDR3 DNA: TGTGCCAGCAGCTTGGACAGCCAAGGCTACACCTTC
J gene: TRBJ2-7; D gene: TRBD1; clone size: .; V gene: TRBV27; CDR3 protein: CASSHQRQGSYEQYF; CDR3 DNA: TGTGCCAGCAGTCACCAACGACAGGGCTCCTACGAGCAGTACTTC
J gene: TRBJ1-2; D gene: .; clone size: .; V gene: TRBV5-4; CDR3 protein: CASSLWENYGYTF; CDR3 DNA: TGTGCCAGCAGCTTGTGGGAGAACTATGGCTACACCTTC
J gene: TRBJ2-7; D gene: TRBD1; clone size: .; V gene: TRBV11-1; CDR3 protein: CASSLRAGGTYEQYF; CDR3 DNA: TGTGCCAGCAGCTTAAGGGCAGGGGGAACCTACGAGCAGTACTTC
J gene: TRBJ2-1; D gene: TRBD2; clone size: .; V gene: TRBV11-2; CDR3 protein: CASSPGGWGDRQFF; CDR3 DNA: TGTGCCAGCAGCCCGGGGGGTTGGGGCGATCGGCAGTTCTTC
J gene: TRBJ2-7; D gene: TRBD1; clone size: .; V gene: TRBV7-9; CDR3 protein: CASSLSTGSLTYEQYF; CDR3 DNA: TGTGCCAGCAGCTTATCGACAGGGAGCCTAACCTACGAGCAGTACTTC
J gene: TRBJ2-7; D gene: .; clone size: .; V gene: TRBV19; CDR3 protein: CASSAYRGLYEQYF; CDR3 DNA: TGTGCCAGTAGTGCCTACAGGGGACTCTACGAGCAGTACTTC
J gene: TRBJ2-1; D gene: .; clone size: .; V gene: TRBV7-3; CDR3 protein: CASSPYLGGPGNEQFF; CDR3 DNA: TGTGCCAGCAGTCCCTATCTGGGGGGGCCTGGTAATGAGCAGTTCTTC
J gene: TRBJ1-2; D gene: TRBD1; clone size: .; V gene: TRBV6-1; CDR3 protein: CASSHPGTGYGYTF; CDR3 DNA: TGTGCCAGCAGTCATCCAGGGACAGGATATGGCTACACCTTC
J gene: TRBJ1-5; D gene: .; clone size: .; V gene: TRBV7-2; CDR3 protein: CASNWGDQPQHF; CDR3 DNA: TGTGCCAGCAACTGGGGGGACCAGCCCCAGCATTTT
J gene: TRBJ2-7; D gene: .; clone size: .; V gene: TRBV19; CDR3 protein: CASTPGGGSEVSYEQYF; CDR3 DNA: TGTGCCAGTACGCCGGGTGGGGGGAGCGAAGTCTCCTACGAGCAGTACTTC
J gene: TRBJ2-7; D gene: .; clone size: .; V gene: TRBV6-6; CDR3 protein: CASSFDGEANYEQYF; CDR3 DNA: TGTGCCAGCAGTTTCGACGGAGAAGCGAACTACGAGCAGTACTTC
J gene: TRBJ2-5; D gene: TRBD2; clone size: .; V gene: TRBV27; CDR3 protein: CASSPGLVGRPIQETQYF; CDR3 DNA: TGTGCCAGCAGTCCCGGACTAGTGGGGCGACCCATCCAAGAGACCCAGTACTTC
J gene: TRBJ1-1; D gene: TRBD1; clone size: .; V gene: TRBV7-8; CDR3 protein: CASISGGNTEAFF; CDR3 DNA: TGTGCCAGCATCTCAGGGGGGAACACTGAAGCTTTCTTT
J gene: TRBJ1-1; D gene: TRBD1; clone size: .; V gene: TRBV11-2; CDR3 protein: CASSWPGETGSIPEAFF; CDR3 DNA: TGTGCCAGCAGCTGGCCCGGTGAGACAGGGAGTATACCTGAAGCTTTCTTT
J gene: TRBJ2-5; D gene: TRBD1; clone size: .; V gene: TRBV7-9; CDR3 protein: CASSVQGAGQETQYF; CDR3 DNA: TGTGCCAGCAGCGTGCAGGGGGCCGGGCAAGAGACCCAGTACTTC
J gene: TRBJ2-1; D gene: .; clone size: .; V gene: TRBV7-2; CDR3 protein: CAGAGLGTYNEQFF; CDR3 DNA: TGTGCAGGGGCGGGGCTAGGGACCTACAATGAGCAGTTCTTC
J gene: TRBJ2-7; D gene: .; clone size: .; V gene: TRBV11-2; CDR3 protein: CASSLGREQYF; CDR3 DNA: TGTGCCAGCAGCTTAGGACGCGAGCAGTACTTC
J gene: TRBJ2-2; D gene: TRBD1; clone size: once; V gene: TRBV5-1; CDR3 protein: CASSWHPGTGGPGELFF; CDR3 DNA: TGCGCCAGCAGCTGGCACCCCGGGACAGGGGGTCCCGGGGAGCTGTTTTTT
J gene: TRBJ1-1; D gene: .; clone size: .; V gene: TRBV5-1; CDR3 protein: CASSPSKGESRTEAFF; CDR3 DNA: TGCGCCAGCAGCCCTTCCAAGGGAGAAAGTCGGACTGAAGCTTTCTTT
J gene: TRBJ2-3; D gene: TRBD1; clone size: .; V gene: TRBV7-9; CDR3 protein: CASSLPPGQGWTDTQYF; CDR3 DNA: TGTGCCAGCAGCTTACCTCCGGGACAGGGGTGGACAGATACGCAGTATTTT
J gene: TRBJ2-7; D gene: .; clone size: .; V gene: TRBV18; CDR3 protein: CASSPSAGDEQYF; CDR3 DNA: TGTGCCAGCTCACCATCCGCAGGGGACGAGCAGTACTTC
J gene: TRBJ1-1; D gene: .; clone size: .; V gene: TRBV29-1; CDR3 protein: CSVYNWQGHEAFF; CDR3 DNA: TGCAGCGTATATAACTGGCAGGGTCATGAAGCTTTCTTT